Sequencing of this T cell receptor beta chain was carried out in a study of CD4 T cells in relation to SARS-CoV-2 and coronaviruses. Whole-study context: A couple of subjects were Hispanic; patients were seven to nine males and a handful of females.

Method: immunoSEQ multiplex PCR; TCRdb's copy keeps in-frame clones and lacks some. The sample consists of roughly 43,000 clones, roughly 87% of them appearing once. Note on this clone: Its matching antigen is unknown.

The sequence derives from an adult with COVID-19. Sequencing was carried out using naive CD4+ T cells from PBMCs, cultured in vitro. Documented subset: naive CD4+ T cells isolated by negative enrichment.

As DNA, the CDR3 is TGTGCCAGCAGCCCCTGGGGCACAGATACGCAGTATTTT. As protein: CASSPWGTDTQYF. J is TRBJ2-3 and V is TRBV5-4; D not resolved. The length of the CDR3 is 13 residues. V gave up 4 bases and J gave up 1 base, with 7 bases separating them. Germline CDR1 SGHNT, CDR2 YYREEE (reference sequence).